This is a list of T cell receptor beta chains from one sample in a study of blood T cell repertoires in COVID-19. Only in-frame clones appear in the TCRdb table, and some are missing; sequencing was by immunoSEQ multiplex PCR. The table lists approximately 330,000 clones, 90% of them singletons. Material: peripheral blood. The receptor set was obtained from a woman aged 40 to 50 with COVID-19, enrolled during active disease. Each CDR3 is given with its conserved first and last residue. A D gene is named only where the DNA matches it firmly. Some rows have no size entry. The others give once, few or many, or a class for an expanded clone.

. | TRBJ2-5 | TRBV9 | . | CASSVDEGLQETQYF | TGTGCCAGCAGCGTAGACGAGGGACTCCAAGAGACCCAGTACTTC
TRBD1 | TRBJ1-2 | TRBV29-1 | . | CSVRTGEGGYTF | TGCAGCGTCCGGACAGGGGAGGGTGGCTACACCTTC
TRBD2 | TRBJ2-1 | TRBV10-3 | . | CATMTSGGSYNEQFF | TGTGCCACGATGACTAGCGGGGGCTCCTACAATGAGCAGTTCTTC
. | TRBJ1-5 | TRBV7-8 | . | CASSSSGVPLYRPQHF | TGTGCCAGCAGCTCCTCGGGGGTCCCTCTCTATCGGCCCCAGCATTTT
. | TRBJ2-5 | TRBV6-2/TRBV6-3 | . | CASSTDWETQYF | TGTGCCAGCAGTACAGATTGGGAGACCCAGTACTTC
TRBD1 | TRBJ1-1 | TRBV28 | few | CASSTIGTGREAFF | TGTGCCAGCAGTACCATAGGGACAGGGCGCGAAGCTTTCTTT
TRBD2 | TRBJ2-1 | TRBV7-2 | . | CASSPTRLAGDYNEQFF | TGTGCCAGCAGCCCAACACGACTAGCGGGAGACTACAATGAGCAGTTCTTC
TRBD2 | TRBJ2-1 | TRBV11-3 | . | CASSLDRRGKMAGGNEQFF | TGTGCCAGCAGCTTAGATCGCAGGGGAAAGATGGCGGGGGGGAATGAGCAGTTCTTC
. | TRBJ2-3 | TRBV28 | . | CATGASTDTQYF | TGTGCCACAGGGGCTAGCACAGATACGCAGTATTTT
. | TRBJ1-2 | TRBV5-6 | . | CASYLGYGRGIYGYTF | TGTGCCAGCTACTTGGGGTACGGCAGGGGCATCTATGGCTACACCTTC
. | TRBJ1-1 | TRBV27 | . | CAAHGGTEAFF | TGTGCCGCGCATGGCGGGACTGAAGCTTTCTTT
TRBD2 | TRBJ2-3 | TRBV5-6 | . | CASSLLAGGLTDTQYF | TGTGCCAGCAGCCTGCTAGCGGGGGGGTTAACAGATACGCAGTATTTT
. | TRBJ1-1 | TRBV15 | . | CATSRGLTTEGTEAFF | TGTGCCACCAGCAGAGGCCTGACAACGGAGGGGACTGAAGCTTTCTTT
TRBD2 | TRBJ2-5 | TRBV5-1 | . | CASSFLTSEQETQYF | TGCGCCAGCAGCTTTTTGACTAGCGAACAAGAGACCCAGTACTTC
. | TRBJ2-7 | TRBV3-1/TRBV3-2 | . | CASSQPGQIGEQYF | TGTGCCAGCAGCCAACCCGGACAGATTGGCGAGCAGTACTTC
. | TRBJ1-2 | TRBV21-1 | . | CASTLRGDYGYTF | TGTGCCAGCACCCTCAGGGGTGACTATGGCTACACCTTC
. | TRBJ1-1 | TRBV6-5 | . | CASSYTGNTEAFF | TGTGCCAGCAGTTATACGGGGAACACTGAAGCTTTCTTT
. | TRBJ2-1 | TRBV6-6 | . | CASSGLARNEQFF | TGTGCCAGCAGTGGGCTAGCGCGGAATGAGCAGTTCTTC
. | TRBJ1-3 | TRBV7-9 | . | CASISPPTGTASGNTIYF | TGTGCCAGCATCTCTCCCCCAACCGGGACTGCCTCTGGAAACACCATATATTTT
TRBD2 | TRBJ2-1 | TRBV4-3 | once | CASSQESGRADEQFF | TGCGCCAGCAGCCAAGAGAGCGGGAGGGCCGATGAGCAGTTCTTC
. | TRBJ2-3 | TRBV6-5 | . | CASSYSTGNQGDTQYF | TGTGCCAGCAGTTACTCGACAGGCAACCAGGGAGATACGCAGTATTTT
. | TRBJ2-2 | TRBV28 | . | CASGNLNTGELFF | TGTGCCAGCGGTAACTTGAACACCGGGGAGCTGTTTTTT
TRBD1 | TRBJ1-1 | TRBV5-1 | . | CASSLISDRDTEAFF | TGCGCCAGCAGCTTGATTTCTGACAGGGACACTGAAGCTTTCTTT
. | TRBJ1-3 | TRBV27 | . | CASSLEGGDTIYF | TGTGCCAGCAGTTTAGAGGGAGGGGACACCATATATTTT
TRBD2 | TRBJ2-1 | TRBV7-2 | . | CASSLERGPFF | TGTGCCAGCAGCTTAGAGCGGGGCCCGTTCTTC
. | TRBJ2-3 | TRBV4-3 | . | CASSQDTGRGTDTQYF | TGCGCCAGCAGCCAAGATACAGGAAGGGGCACAGATACGCAGTATTTT
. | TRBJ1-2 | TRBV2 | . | CASSPQGRTAGYTF | TGTGCCAGCAGTCCTCAGGGGAGAACGGCCGGCTACACCTTC
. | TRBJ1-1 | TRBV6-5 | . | CASSYWGGDTEAFF | TGTGCCAGCAGTTACTGGGGGGGGGACACTGAAGCTTTCTTT
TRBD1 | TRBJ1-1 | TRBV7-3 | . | CASSLTGRGKRAFF | TGTGCCAGCAGCTTAACAGGCAGGGGGAAACGAGCTTTCTTT
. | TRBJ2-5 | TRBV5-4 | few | CASSARGETQYF | TGTGCCAGCAGCGCAAGAGGGGAGACCCAGTACTTC
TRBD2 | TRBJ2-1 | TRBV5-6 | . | CASSLGSGAGNRYYNEQFF | TGTGCCAGCAGCCTGGGGTCCGGAGCGGGAAATCGGTACTACAATGAGCAGTTCTTC
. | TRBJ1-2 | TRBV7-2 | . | CASSLDGGYTF | TGTGCCAGCAGCCTCGACGGGGGCTACACCTTC
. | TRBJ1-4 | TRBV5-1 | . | CASSPGGSPAATNEKLFF | TGCGCCAGCAGCCCGGGGGGTTCTCCTGCAGCAACTAATGAAAAACTGTTTTTT
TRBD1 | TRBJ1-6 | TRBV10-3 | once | CAISPGQGVSDNSPLHF | TGTGCCATCAGTCCCGGACAGGGGGTTTCAGATAATTCACCCCTCCACTTT
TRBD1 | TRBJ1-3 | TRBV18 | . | CASSPDRGSGNTIYF | TGTGCCAGCTCGCCCGACAGGGGGTCAGGAAACACCATATATTTT
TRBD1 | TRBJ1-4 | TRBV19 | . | CASSRKQGYEKLFF | TGTGCCAGTAGCCGGAAACAGGGGTACGAAAAACTGTTTTTT
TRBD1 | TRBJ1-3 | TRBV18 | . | CASSPRETGVLGNTIYF | TGTGCCAGCTCACCACGGGAGACAGGGGTTCTCGGAAACACCATATATTTT
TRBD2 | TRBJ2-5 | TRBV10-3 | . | CAISDGGTSGVETQYF | TGTGCCATCAGTGATGGAGGGACTAGCGGGGTAGAGACCCAGTACTTC
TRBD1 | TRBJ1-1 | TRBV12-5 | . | CASGPGQLNTEAFF | TGTGCTAGTGGTCCGGGACAGCTAAACACTGAAGCTTTCTTT
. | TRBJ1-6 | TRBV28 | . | CASSLYQGLTYNSPLHF | TGTGCCAGCAGTTTATATCAGGGCCTCACCTATAATTCACCCCTCCACTTT
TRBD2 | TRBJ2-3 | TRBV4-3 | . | CASSQEWTSGTLTDTQYF | TGCGCCAGCAGCCAGGAGTGGACTAGCGGGACCCTCACAGATACGCAGTATTTT
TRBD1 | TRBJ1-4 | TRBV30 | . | CAWSAGQGGVNEKLFF | TGTGCCTGGAGTGCGGGACAGGGAGGCGTTAATGAAAAACTGTTTTTT
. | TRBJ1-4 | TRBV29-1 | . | CSAYGGGNEKLFF | TGCAGCGCCTACGGGGGGGGGAATGAAAAACTGTTTTTT